Listed below are T cell receptor beta chains from one sample, sequenced in a study of graft-versus-host responses after intestinal transplantation. These receptors' antigens are unknown. Sequenced by immunoSEQ multiplex PCR; TCRdb stores in-frame clones only, minus some. The table lists fewer than 90,000 clones, roughly 93% of them singletons. This material consisted of unstimulated CD4+ T cells sorted from spleen or lymph node cells, taken before transplant. The receptor source for this set is a human donor who was the organ donor for an intestinal transplant. CDR3s include the opening cysteine and the closing phenylalanine or tryptophan. The order of the fields is J gene, D gene, clone size, V gene, CDR3 protein, CDR3 DNA. A D gene is named only where the DNA matches it firmly. The size field is filled for only some rows; it gives once, few, many or a size class.

J: TRBJ2-1
D: TRBD1
size: -
V: TRBV7-8
CDR3: CASSLAVLRDRGNEQFF
DNA: TGTGCCAGCAGCTTAGCGGTCCTCCGGGACAGGGGCAATGAGCAGTTCTTC

J: TRBJ2-3
D: -
size: -
V: TRBV4-1
CDR3: CASSQKDSWNTDTQYF
DNA: TGCGCCAGCAGCCAAAAGGACAGTTGGAACACAGATACGCAGTATTTT

J: TRBJ2-7
D: -
size: -
V: TRBV4-1
CDR3: CASSQDPRAYEQYF
DNA: TGCGCCAGCAGCCAAGACCCCAGGGCCTACGAGCAGTACTTC

J: TRBJ2-3
D: -
size: few
V: TRBV5-1
CDR3: CASRRSSTDTQYF
DNA: TGCGCCAGCAGACGGTCTAGCACAGATACGCAGTATTTT

J: TRBJ1-2
D: -
size: -
V: TRBV25-1
CDR3: CASSETSHYGYTF
DNA: TGTGCCAGCAGTGAGACGAGTCACTATGGCTACACCTTC

J: TRBJ2-7
D: TRBD1
size: -
V: TRBV15
CDR3: CATSRATGSGYEQYF
DNA: TGTGCCACTTCCCGGGCGACAGGGTCGGGCTACGAGCAGTACTTC

J: TRBJ1-2
D: -
size: -
V: TRBV28
CDR3: CASSSSTDNYGYTF
DNA: TGTGCCAGCAGCTCTTCGACAGATAACTATGGCTACACCTTC

J: TRBJ1-1
D: TRBD1
size: -
V: TRBV6-1
CDR3: CASSERGQGLF
DNA: TGTGCCAGCAGTGAAAGGGGACAGGGTCTCTTT

J: TRBJ2-7
D: TRBD2
size: -
V: TRBV7-2
CDR3: CASSLGGLAGVGEQYF
DNA: TGTGCCAGCAGCTTAGGCGGACTAGCGGGGGTAGGCGAGCAGTACTTC

J: TRBJ2-7
D: -
size: -
V: TRBV9
CDR3: CASSRTSETRFGYEQYF
DNA: TGTGCCAGCAGCAGAACGTCCGAGACTCGCTTCGGCTACGAGCAGTACTTC

J: TRBJ1-5
D: TRBD1
size: -
V: TRBV7-9
CDR3: CASSLESGTAKGNQPQHF
DNA: TGTGCCAGCAGCTTAGAAAGCGGGACAGCAAAGGGGAATCAGCCCCAGCATTTT

J: TRBJ2-1
D: TRBD1
size: -
V: TRBV28
CDR3: CASRRHSSGTGSGEQFF
DNA: TGTGCCAGCAGACGTCACTCCTCGGGGACAGGGAGCGGTGAGCAGTTCTTC

J: TRBJ1-2
D: -
size: -
V: TRBV19
CDR3: CASRIHRDRDGYTF
DNA: TGTGCCAGTAGAATTCACAGGGATAGGGATGGCTACACCTTC

J: TRBJ2-7
D: -
size: -
V: TRBV9
CDR3: CASSVQPEGYEQYF
DNA: TGTGCCAGCAGCGTTCAGCCGGAAGGCTACGAGCAGTACTTC

J: TRBJ2-3
D: TRBD2
size: -
V: TRBV28
CDR3: CASSWTSGGMGDTQYF
DNA: TGTGCCAGCAGCTGGACTAGCGGGGGGATGGGGGATACGCAGTATTTT

J: TRBJ1-1
D: -
size: -
V: TRBV10-2
CDR3: CASSTLFFGADTEAFF
DNA: TGCGCCAGCAGCACTCTCTTTTTCGGGGCGGACACTGAAGCTTTCTTT

J: TRBJ1-5
D: TRBD1
size: -
V: TRBV27
CDR3: CASSGSGTGNQPQHF
DNA: TGTGCCAGCAGTGGATCCGGGACAGGAAATCAGCCCCAGCATTTT

J: TRBJ1-2
D: -
size: -
V: TRBV7-2
CDR3: CASSLASLGGYTF
DNA: TGTGCCAGCAGCTTAGCAAGTTTAGGGGGCTACACCTTC

J: TRBJ1-2
D: TRBD1
size: -
V: TRBV19
CDR3: CASSTRRQGEGYGYTF
DNA: TGTGCCAGTAGTACTCGAAGACAGGGAGAGGGATATGGCTACACCTTC

J: TRBJ2-1
D: TRBD2
size: -
V: TRBV7-3
CDR3: CASSFSGVSYNEQFF
DNA: TGTGCCAGCAGCTTCAGCGGGGTCTCCTACAATGAGCAGTTCTTC

J: TRBJ1-1
D: -
size: -
V: TRBV25-1
CDR3: CASSGIRQAEAFF
DNA: TGTGCCAGCAGTGGAATCCGACAGGCTGAAGCTTTCTTT

J: TRBJ2-7
D: TRBD2
size: -
V: TRBV27
CDR3: CASSPRTSGGYEQYF
DNA: TGTGCCAGCAGTCCCAGGACTAGCGGGGGTTACGAGCAGTACTTC

J: TRBJ2-5
D: -
size: -
V: TRBV20-1
CDR3: CSAGQETQYF
DNA: TGCAGTGCTGGACAAGAGACCCAGTACTTC

J: TRBJ2-7
D: -
size: -
V: TRBV5-5
CDR3: CASSLMERGLNEQYF
DNA: TGTGCCAGCAGCTTGATGGAGAGGGGGTTGAACGAGCAGTACTTC

J: TRBJ2-5
D: TRBD2
size: -
V: TRBV5-4
CDR3: CASSLAGGPLETQYF
DNA: TGTGCCAGCAGCCTAGCGGGAGGGCCGTTAGAGACCCAGTACTTC

J: TRBJ1-1
D: -
size: -
V: TRBV5-1
CDR3: CASSLSSNMGTEAFF
DNA: TGCGCCAGCAGCTTGTCCAGCAATATGGGCACTGAAGCTTTCTTT

J: TRBJ2-2
D: TRBD2
size: -
V: TRBV7-2
CDR3: CASSLVAGTRGGELFF
DNA: TGTGCCAGCAGCTTAGTCGCCGGGACTAGAGGTGGGGAGCTGTTTTTT

J: TRBJ2-1
D: TRBD2
size: -
V: TRBV10-3
CDR3: CAIGTSGGSQFF
DNA: TGTGCCATAGGGACTAGCGGGGGTTCGCAGTTCTTC

J: TRBJ2-2
D: -
size: -
V: TRBV7-2
CDR3: CASSSHLYGELFF
DNA: TGTGCCAGCAGCTCCCACCTCTACGGGGAGCTGTTTTTT

J: TRBJ2-1
D: -
size: -
V: TRBV20-1
CDR3: CSARFDNEQFF
DNA: TGCAGTGCTAGGTTCGACAATGAGCAGTTCTTC

J: TRBJ2-2
D: -
size: -
V: TRBV7-9
CDR3: CASSTAAGELFF
DNA: TGTGCCAGCAGCACCGCGGCCGGGGAGCTGTTTTTT

J: TRBJ2-7
D: -
size: -
V: TRBV2
CDR3: CASGGAGMHEQYF
DNA: TGTGCCAGCGGGGGAGCAGGGATGCACGAGCAGTACTTC

J: TRBJ1-2
D: -
size: -
V: TRBV2
CDR3: CASSEGRSGYTF
DNA: TGTGCCAGCAGTGAAGGACGGAGTGGCTACACCTTC

J: TRBJ1-2
D: TRBD1
size: -
V: TRBV30
CDR3: CAGSDRGRYGYTF
DNA: TGTGCCGGATCGGACAGGGGTAGATATGGCTACACCTTC

J: TRBJ2-3
D: TRBD2
size: -
V: TRBV9
CDR3: CASSVGMAGGGDTQYF
DNA: TGTGCCAGCAGCGTAGGGATGGCGGGGGGCGGAGATACGCAGTATTTT

J: TRBJ1-4
D: -
size: -
V: TRBV9
CDR3: CASSRGAGEKLFF
DNA: TGTGCCAGCAGCCGGGGGGCAGGGGAAAAACTGTTTTTT

J: TRBJ1-6
D: -
size: -
V: TRBV5-1
CDR3: CASSLAGKYNSPLHF
DNA: TGCGCCAGCAGCTTGGCAGGGAAATATAATTCACCCCTCCACTTT